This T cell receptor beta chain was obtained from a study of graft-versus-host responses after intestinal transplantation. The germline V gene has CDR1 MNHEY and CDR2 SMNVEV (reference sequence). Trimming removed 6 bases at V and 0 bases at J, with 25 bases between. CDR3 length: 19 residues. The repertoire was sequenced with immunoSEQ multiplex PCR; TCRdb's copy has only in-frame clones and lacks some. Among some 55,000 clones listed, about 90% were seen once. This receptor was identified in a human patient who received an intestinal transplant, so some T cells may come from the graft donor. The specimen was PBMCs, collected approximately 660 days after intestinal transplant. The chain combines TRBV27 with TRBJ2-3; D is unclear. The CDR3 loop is CASRNIMTDGDSSTDTQYF. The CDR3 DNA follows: TGTGCCAGCAGAAATATAATGACCGACGGTGACTCTAGCACAGATACGCAGTATTTT.